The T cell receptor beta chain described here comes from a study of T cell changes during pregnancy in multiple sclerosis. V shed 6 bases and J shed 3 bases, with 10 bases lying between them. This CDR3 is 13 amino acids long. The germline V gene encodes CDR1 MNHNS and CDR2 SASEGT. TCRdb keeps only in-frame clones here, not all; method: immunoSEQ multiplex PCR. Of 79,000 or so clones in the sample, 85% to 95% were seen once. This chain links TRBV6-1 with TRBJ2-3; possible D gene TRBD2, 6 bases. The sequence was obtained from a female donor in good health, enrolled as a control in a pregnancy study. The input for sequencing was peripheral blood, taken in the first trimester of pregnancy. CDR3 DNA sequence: TGTGCCAGCAGGATAGCGGATACAGATACGCAGTATTTT. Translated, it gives CASRIADTDTQYF.